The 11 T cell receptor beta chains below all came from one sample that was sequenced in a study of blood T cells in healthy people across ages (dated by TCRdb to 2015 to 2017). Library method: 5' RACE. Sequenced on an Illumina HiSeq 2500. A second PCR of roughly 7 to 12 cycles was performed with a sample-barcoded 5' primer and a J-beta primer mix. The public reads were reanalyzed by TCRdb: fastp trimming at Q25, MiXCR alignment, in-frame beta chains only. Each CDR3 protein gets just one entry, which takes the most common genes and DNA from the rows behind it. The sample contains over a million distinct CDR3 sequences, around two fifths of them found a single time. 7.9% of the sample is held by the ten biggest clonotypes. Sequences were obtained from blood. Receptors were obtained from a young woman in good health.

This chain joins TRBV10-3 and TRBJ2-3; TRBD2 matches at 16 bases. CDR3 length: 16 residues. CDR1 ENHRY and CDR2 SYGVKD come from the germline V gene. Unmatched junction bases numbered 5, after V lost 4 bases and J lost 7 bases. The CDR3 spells CAISAGTSGGAYTQYF. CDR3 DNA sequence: TGTGCCATCAGTGCCGGGACTAGCGGGGGGGCCTATACGCAGTATTTT.

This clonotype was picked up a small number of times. For the CDR3, the DNA is TGCGCCAGCAGCTTGGTGGGGGCAAGCCAAGAGACCCAGTACTTC. It codes for CASSLVGASQETQYF. V gene TRBV5-1 combines with J gene TRBJ2-5; weak D call: TRBD1 (6 bases). V lost 0 bases to trimming and J lost 1 base, with 10 bases between them. The CDR3 sequence is 15 residues long. Germline CDR1 SGHRS, CDR2 YFSETQ.

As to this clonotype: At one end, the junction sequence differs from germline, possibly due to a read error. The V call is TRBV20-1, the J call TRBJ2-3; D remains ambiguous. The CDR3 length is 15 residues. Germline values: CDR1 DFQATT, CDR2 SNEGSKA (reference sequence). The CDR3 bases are TGCAGTGCTGCCTATCCGGGCCTTCGGGCAGATACGCGGTATTTT. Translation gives CSAAYPGLRADTRYF.

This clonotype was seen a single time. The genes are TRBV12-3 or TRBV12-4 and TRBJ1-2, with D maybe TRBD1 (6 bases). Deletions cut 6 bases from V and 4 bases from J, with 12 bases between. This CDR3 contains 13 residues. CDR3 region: CASRFGGLYGYTF. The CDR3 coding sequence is TGTGCCAGCAGGTTTGGGGGCCTCTATGGCTACACCTTC.

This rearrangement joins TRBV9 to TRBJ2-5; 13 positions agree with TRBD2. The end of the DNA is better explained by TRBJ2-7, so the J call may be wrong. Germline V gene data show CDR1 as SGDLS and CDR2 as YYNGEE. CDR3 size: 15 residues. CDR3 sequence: CASSAGLAGTYEQYF. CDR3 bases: TGTGCCAGCAGCGCGGGACTAGCGGGGACCTACGAGCAGTACTTC.

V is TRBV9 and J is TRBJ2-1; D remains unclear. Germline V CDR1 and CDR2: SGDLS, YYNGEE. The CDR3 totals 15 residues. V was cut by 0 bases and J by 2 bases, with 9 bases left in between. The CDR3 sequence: CASSVGSRTYNEQFF. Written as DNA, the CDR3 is TGTGCCAGCAGCGTAGGAAGCAGAACCTACAATGAGCAGTTCTTC.

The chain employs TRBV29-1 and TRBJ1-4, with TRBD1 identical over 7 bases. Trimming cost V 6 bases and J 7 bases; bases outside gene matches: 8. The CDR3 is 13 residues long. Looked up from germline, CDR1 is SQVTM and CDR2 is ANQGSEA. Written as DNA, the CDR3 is TGCAGCGTCAAAAGGGGGCTAGGTGAAAAACTGTTTTTT. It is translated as CSVKRGLGEKLFF.

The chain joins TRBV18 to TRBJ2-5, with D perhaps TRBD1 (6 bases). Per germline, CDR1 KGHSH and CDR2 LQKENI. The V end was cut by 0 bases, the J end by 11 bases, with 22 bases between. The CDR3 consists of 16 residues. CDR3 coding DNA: TGTGCCAGCTCACCACCCGGGACAATGCCCTACAATGAGCAGTACTTC. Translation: CASSPPGTMPYNEQYF. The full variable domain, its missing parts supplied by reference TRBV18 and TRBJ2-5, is NAGVMQNPRHLVRRRGQEARLRCSPMKGHSHVYWYRQLPEEGLKFMVYLQKENIIDESGMPKERFSAEFPKEGPSILRIQQVVRGDSAAYFCASSPPGTMPYNEQYFGPGTRLLVL.

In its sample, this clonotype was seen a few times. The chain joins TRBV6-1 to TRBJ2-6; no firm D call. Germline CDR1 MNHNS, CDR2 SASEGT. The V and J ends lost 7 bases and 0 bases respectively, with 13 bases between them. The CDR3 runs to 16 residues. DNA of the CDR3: TGTGCCAGCACTACGCCAGGAAACTCTGGGGCCAACGTCCTGACTTTC. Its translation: CASTTPGNSGANVLTF.

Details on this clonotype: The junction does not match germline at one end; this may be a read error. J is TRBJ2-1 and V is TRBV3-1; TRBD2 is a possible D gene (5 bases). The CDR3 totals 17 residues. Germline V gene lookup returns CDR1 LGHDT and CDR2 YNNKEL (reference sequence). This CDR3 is CASSQGFQRISHNEQFF. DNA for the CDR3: TGTGCCAGCAGCCAAGGGTTTCAGCGGATCTCCCACAATGAGCAGTTCTTC.

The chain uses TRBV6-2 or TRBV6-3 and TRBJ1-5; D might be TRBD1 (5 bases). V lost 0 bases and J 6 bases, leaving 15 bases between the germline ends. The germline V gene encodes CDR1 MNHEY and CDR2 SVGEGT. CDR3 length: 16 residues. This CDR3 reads CASSYSGGMGGQPQHF. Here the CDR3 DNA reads TGTGCCAGCAGTTACTCGGGGGGAATGGGAGGTCAGCCCCAGCATTTT.